These T cell receptor beta chains were read from a single sample in a study of blood T cell repertoires in COVID-19. Some clones are missing from TCRdb's copy, which holds only in-frame ones; the method was immunoSEQ multiplex PCR. The sample records about 250,000 clones, approximately 88% being singletons. The sequencing input was peripheral blood. All receptors come from a woman aged 30 to 39 with COVID-19, enrolled during active disease. CDR3s leave out the opening cysteine and the closing phenylalanine or tryptophan.

V gene: TRBV5-4
J gene: TRBJ1-5
CDR3 protein: ASSLGPNSNQPQH

V gene: TRBV4-1
J gene: TRBJ1-2
CDR3 protein: ASSQEIGNRVDGYT

V gene: TRBV4-1
J gene: TRBJ2-1
CDR3 protein: ASSQQSGRAPHEQF

V gene: TRBV28
J gene: TRBJ1-2
CDR3 protein: ASSLGLYGYT

V gene: TRBV10-3
J gene: TRBJ2-7
CDR3 protein: ATKSGQSSYEQY

V gene: TRBV3-1/TRBV3-2
J gene: TRBJ2-7
CDR3 protein: ASSQVCSPHEQY

V gene: TRBV27
J gene: TRBJ2-3
CDR3 protein: ASGRPVVLDTQY

V gene: TRBV15
J gene: TRBJ2-3
CDR3 protein: ATSRAIGAGGRNTQY

V gene: TRBV7-9
J gene: TRBJ1-2
CDR3 protein: ASSRAEGANYGYT

V gene: TRBV18
J gene: TRBJ2-1
CDR3 protein: ASSPGLAGEEQF

V gene: TRBV5-1
J gene: TRBJ2-4
CDR3 protein: ASSSGGAYKNIQY

V gene: TRBV5-1
J gene: TRBJ2-7
CDR3 protein: ASRFRSAGGSSYEQY

V gene: TRBV19
J gene: TRBJ2-3
CDR3 protein: ASSSFAGSTDTQY

V gene: TRBV6-1
J gene: TRBJ1-6
CDR3 protein: ASSAGGMGYNSPLH

V gene: TRBV27
J gene: TRBJ2-7
CDR3 protein: ASSLGGLSYEQY

V gene: TRBV15
J gene: TRBJ2-3
CDR3 protein: AATGVVTDTQY

V gene: TRBV30
J gene: TRBJ2-1
CDR3 protein: AYTSVNYNEQF

V gene: TRBV19
J gene: TRBJ2-5
CDR3 protein: ASRLAVSRTQY

V gene: TRBV5-5
J gene: TRBJ2-5
CDR3 protein: ASSAAGGEETQY

V gene: TRBV27
J gene: TRBJ1-1
CDR3 protein: ASTLTGTLNTEAF

V gene: TRBV28
J gene: TRBJ2-6
CDR3 protein: ASSFQRTGANVLT

V gene: TRBV7-9
J gene: TRBJ1-4
CDR3 protein: ASSLVKGLNEKLF

V gene: TRBV6-2/TRBV6-3
J gene: TRBJ2-2
CDR3 protein: ASSRRHTNTGELF

V gene: TRBV3-1/TRBV3-2
J gene: TRBJ2-3
CDR3 protein: ASSQESGLAGADTQY

V gene: TRBV2
J gene: TRBJ2-7
CDR3 protein: ASKKLASYEQY

V gene: TRBV5-4
J gene: TRBJ2-5
CDR3 protein: ASSLPGETQY

V gene: TRBV28
J gene: TRBJ1-1
CDR3 protein: ASSTPPGHPEAF

V gene: TRBV4-3
J gene: TRBJ2-6
CDR3 protein: ASSQELGGQSYSGANVLT

V gene: TRBV15
J gene: TRBJ2-3
CDR3 protein: ATSRDRTQSTDTQY

V gene: TRBV2
J gene: TRBJ1-1
CDR3 protein: ASGRRQGATEAF

V gene: TRBV18
J gene: TRBJ1-1
CDR3 protein: ASSPLTGVDTEAF

V gene: TRBV7-2
J gene: TRBJ2-5
CDR3 protein: ASKGQGAGETQY

V gene: TRBV2
J gene: TRBJ2-5
CDR3 protein: AFSGGRRGGGETQY

V gene: TRBV5-5
J gene: TRBJ1-1
CDR3 protein: ASSYTGVHTEAF

V gene: TRBV5-1
J gene: TRBJ1-3
CDR3 protein: ASLKGVSGNTIY

V gene: TRBV5-6
J gene: TRBJ2-2
CDR3 protein: ASSRGTESRSTGELF

V gene: TRBV27
J gene: TRBJ2-2
CDR3 protein: ASSLSTGSTGELF

V gene: TRBV10-3
J gene: TRBJ1-6
CDR3 protein: AISESADSPLH

V gene: TRBV4-3
J gene: TRBJ1-2
CDR3 protein: ASSQDLGGQISYGYT

V gene: TRBV6-5
J gene: TRBJ2-2
CDR3 protein: ASSYRGSGELF

V gene: TRBV5-1
J gene: TRBJ1-1
CDR3 protein: ASSLGAGNTEAF

V gene: TRBV3-1/TRBV3-2
J gene: TRBJ2-5
CDR3 protein: ASSQETGRLWETQY

V gene: TRBV28
J gene: TRBJ1-2
CDR3 protein: ASSPGDRVVRGYT

V gene: TRBV21-1
J gene: TRBJ2-3
CDR3 protein: ASSNPRGGTDTQY

V gene: TRBV27
J gene: TRBJ2-3
CDR3 protein: ASSSRGGRTDTQY

V gene: TRBV7-2
J gene: TRBJ1-2
CDR3 protein: ASSFSGQGVNRYGYT

V gene: TRBV20-1
J gene: TRBJ2-1
CDR3 protein: SARRTKLPI

V gene: TRBV28
J gene: TRBJ2-7
CDR3 protein: ASSLFPAEFEQY

V gene: TRBV9
J gene: TRBJ2-2
CDR3 protein: ASSVSGRAKNTGELF

V gene: TRBV3-1/TRBV3-2
J gene: TRBJ2-1
CDR3 protein: ASSQEGAREQF